This TCR beta chain was profiled in a study of CD8+ T cells in alopecia areata (dated by TCRdb to about 2018). Regarding the complete study: Treated patients were enrolled in an open-label pilot trial of oral tofacitinib at 5 to 10 mg twice daily for moderate-to-severe alopecia areata. Scalp clonality was compared across normal scalp (n=4), patchy alopecia areata scalp (n=8), and alopecia totalis/universalis scalp (n=8). For the treated patients, the SALT score, which quantifies what percentage of scalp surface area is affected, served as the measure of disease severity. Scalp tissue and sorted CD4+ and CD8+ peripheral blood T cells from patchy and totalis/universalis alopecia areata patients and from healthy controls were covered by human TCRbeta sequencing. TCRbeta CDR3 regions were amplified by immunoSEQ multiplex PCR with 35 Vbeta forward and 13 Jbeta reverse primers. Patients stayed on tofacitinib for 6 to 18 months and then had 6 months of follow-up off drug so that delayed response and recurrence could be assessed. The study used high-throughput TCRbeta sequencing to examine T cell clonal expansion in alopecia areata, in both the C3H/HeJ mouse model and human patients. Biopsies were taken from tofacitinib-treated patients at baseline and at 4 and 24 weeks of treatment, and a later scalp biopsy was taken in several of the tofacitinib-treated patients. RNA was obtained with the PAXgene miRNA kit for fixed scalp, the miRNeasy kit for PBMCs, and the RNeasy kit for mouse skin. The investigation overall reported the following: Because the treated cohort was small and included a single nonresponder, larger studies are needed to assess links between baseline CD8+ expansion and response. Shared TCR sequences between patients were less evident than in mice, which may be partly attributable to HLA diversity in the patient population. Compared with normal scalp, lesional scalp had higher clonality and more expanded CD8+ clones, particularly in alopecia totalis/universalis, a pattern that suggests antigenic drive. Many expanded lesional clones persisted in scalp and blood during tofacitinib treatment, which may partly explain relapse after stopping treatment. Resident alphabeta T cells in normal human skin are also sequenced, complicating scalp TCR repertoire analysis, unlike mouse skin dominated by gammadelta T cells. Tofacitinib significantly lowered scalp clonality and the number of expanded CD8+ clones among the top 100 scalp clones.

The germline V gene (reference sequence) supplies CDR1 SSHAT and CDR2 FNYEAQ. The CDR3 numbers 13 residues from cysteine through phenylalanine. The read is trimmed to its CDR3 DNA, 39 bases read in frame from base 1. With respect to this clone: Its antigen is still unknown. Its ends do not fully match the called genes, so a read error is possible.

The receptor library was made with the immunoSEQ multiplex PCR assay. RNA was extracted from all samples and reverse transcribed into cDNA, which served as template for TCR sequencing. SuperScript III was used to make first-strand cDNA, primed with a 2:1 mix of oligo-dT and random hexamers. Amplification bias was assessed with a synthetic immune receptor repertoire, and residual bias was removed computationally. Concerning the study's data processing: Raw reads were preprocessed for error removal, and CDR3 was defined according to IMGT conventions as running from the conserved cysteine to phenylalanine. Clonality was calculated as 1 minus Shannon entropy normalized by log2 of the number of productive unique TCRs. CD4 or CD8 identity of scalp clones was inferred by cross-referencing scalp TCRbeta sequences with sorted blood CD4 and CD8 repertoires. This is the immuneACCESS table as TCRdb keeps it, with only in-frame sequences that have V and J called. A part of the clones is gone; compared with another copy, unresolved V genes explain less than half, and the rest is unexplained. V and J calls and clone size are as listed in that table; D and trimming were resolved from the DNA. This sample has roughly 120,000 clones in its table, and 56% of those were observed once. The ten largest clones represent roughly 3.5% of the sample.

The time point label, as the study defines it: 24 weeks on oral tofacitinib. The label giving this sample's treatment or condition can be read as: oral pan-JAK inhibitor, 5-10 mg twice daily. Lesional scalp punch biopsies and peripheral blood were obtained from alopecia areata patients. After PBMCs were isolated by density centrifugation and stained for CD3, CD4 and CD8, a FACSAria was used to sort CD4+ and CD8+ T cells. Recombination joined TRBV7-7 with TRBJ2-5; a tentative D match to TRBD1 spans 5 bases. Sequenced material: CD4+ T cells sorted from blood, taken at week 24, from a patient treated with tofacitinib. The TCR was taken from a human donor with alopecia areata. The nucleotide sequence is TGTGCTAGCAGCTCAGGGAACCAAGAGACCCAGTACTTC. Its amino acids are CASSSGNQETQYF.